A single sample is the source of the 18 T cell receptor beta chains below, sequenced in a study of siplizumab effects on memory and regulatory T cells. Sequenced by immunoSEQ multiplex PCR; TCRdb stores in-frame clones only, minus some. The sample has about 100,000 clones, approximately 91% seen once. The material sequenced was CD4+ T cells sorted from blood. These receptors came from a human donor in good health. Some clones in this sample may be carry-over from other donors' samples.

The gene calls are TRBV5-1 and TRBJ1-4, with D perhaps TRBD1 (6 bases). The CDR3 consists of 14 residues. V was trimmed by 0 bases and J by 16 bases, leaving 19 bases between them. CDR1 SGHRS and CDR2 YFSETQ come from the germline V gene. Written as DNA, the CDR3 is TGCGCCAGCAGCTTGGGAGAGGGGGTGAGCAGATGGTTTTTT. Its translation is CASSLGEGVSRWFF. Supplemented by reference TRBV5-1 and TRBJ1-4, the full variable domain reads KAGVTQTPRYLIKTRGQQVTLSCSPISGHRSVSWYQQTPGQGLQFLFEYFSETQRNKGNFPGRFSGRQFSNSRSEMNVSTLELGDSALYLCASSLGEGVSRWFFGSGTQLSVL.

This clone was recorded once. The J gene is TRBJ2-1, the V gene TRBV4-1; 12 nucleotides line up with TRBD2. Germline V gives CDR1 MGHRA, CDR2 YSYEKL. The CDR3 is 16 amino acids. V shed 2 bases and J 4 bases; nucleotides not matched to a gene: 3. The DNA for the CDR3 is TGCGCCAGCAGCCAATTAGGACTAGCGGGATACAATGAGCAGTTCTTC. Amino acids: CASSQLGLAGYNEQFF.

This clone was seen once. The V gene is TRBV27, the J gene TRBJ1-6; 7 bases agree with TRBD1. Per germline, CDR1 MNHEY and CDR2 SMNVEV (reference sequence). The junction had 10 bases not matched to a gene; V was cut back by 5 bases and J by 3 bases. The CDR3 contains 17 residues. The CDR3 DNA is TGTGCCAGCAGTACCGTGACAGGGCGCATCTATAATTCACCCCTCCACTTT. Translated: CASSTVTGRIYNSPLHF.

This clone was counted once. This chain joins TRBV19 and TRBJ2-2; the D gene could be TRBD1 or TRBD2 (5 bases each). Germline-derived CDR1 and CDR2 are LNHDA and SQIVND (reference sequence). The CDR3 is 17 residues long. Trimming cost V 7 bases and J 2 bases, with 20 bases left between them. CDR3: CASTEIWDPRNTGELFF. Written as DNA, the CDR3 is TGTGCCAGTACCGAGATTTGGGACCCACGTAACACCGGGGAGCTGTTTTTT.

The CDR3 here is CAITAGEGRDTQYF. The DNA of the CDR3 is TGTGCCATCACGGCAGGGGAAGGGAGAGATACGCAGTATTTT. The chain couples TRBV10-3 to TRBJ2-3; D perhaps matches TRBD1 (6 bases). The germline V gene encodes CDR1 ENHRY and CDR2 SYGVKD. CDR3 length equals 14 residues. V shed 7 bases and J shed 5 bases, with 16 bases lying between them.

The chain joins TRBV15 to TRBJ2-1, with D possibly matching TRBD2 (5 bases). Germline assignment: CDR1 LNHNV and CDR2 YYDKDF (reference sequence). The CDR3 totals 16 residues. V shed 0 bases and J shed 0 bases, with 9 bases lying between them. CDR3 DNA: TGTGCCACCAGCAGAGATGGAGGAAGCTCCTACAATGAGCAGTTCTTC. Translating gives CATSRDGGSSYNEQFF.

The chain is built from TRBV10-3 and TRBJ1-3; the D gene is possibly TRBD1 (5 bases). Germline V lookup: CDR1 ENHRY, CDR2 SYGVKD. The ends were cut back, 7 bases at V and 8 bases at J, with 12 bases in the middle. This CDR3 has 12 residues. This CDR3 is CAIKGDGYTIYF. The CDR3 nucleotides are TGTGCCATCAAAGGGGACGGGTACACCATATATTTT.

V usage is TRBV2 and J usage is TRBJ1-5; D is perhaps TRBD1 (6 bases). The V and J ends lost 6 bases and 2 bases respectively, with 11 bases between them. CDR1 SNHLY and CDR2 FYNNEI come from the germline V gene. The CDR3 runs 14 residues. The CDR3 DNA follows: TGTGCCAGCAGACACAGGGATGGCAATCAGCCCCAGCATTTT. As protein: CASRHRDGNQPQHF.

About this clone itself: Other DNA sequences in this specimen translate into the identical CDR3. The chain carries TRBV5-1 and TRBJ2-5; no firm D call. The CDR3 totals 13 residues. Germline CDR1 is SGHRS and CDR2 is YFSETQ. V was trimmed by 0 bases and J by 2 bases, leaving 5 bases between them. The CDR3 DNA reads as TGCGCCAGCAGCTTGGGTCAGCAAGAGACCCAGTACTTC. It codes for CASSLGQQETQYF.

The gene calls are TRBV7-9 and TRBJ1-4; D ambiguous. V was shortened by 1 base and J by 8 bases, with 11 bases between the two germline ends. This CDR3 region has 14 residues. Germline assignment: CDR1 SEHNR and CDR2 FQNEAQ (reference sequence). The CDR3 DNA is TGTGCCAGCAGCTTAGGGCTGGATAGGGAAAAACTGTTTTTT. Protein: CASSLGLDREKLFF.

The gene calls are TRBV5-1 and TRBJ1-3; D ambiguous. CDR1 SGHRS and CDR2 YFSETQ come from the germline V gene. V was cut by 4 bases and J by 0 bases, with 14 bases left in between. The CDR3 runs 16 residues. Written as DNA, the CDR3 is TGCGCCAGCAGCCTTTGGAGCCAGCTCTCTGGAAACACCATATATTTT. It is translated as CASSLWSQLSGNTIYF.

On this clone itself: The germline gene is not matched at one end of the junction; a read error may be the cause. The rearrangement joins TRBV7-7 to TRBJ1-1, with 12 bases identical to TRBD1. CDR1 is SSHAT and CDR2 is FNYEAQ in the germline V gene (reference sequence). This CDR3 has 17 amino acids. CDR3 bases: TGTGCTAGCAGCTATAGGGACAGGGGGCGTATGGACACTGAAGCTTTCTTT. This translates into CASSYRDRGRMDTEAFF.

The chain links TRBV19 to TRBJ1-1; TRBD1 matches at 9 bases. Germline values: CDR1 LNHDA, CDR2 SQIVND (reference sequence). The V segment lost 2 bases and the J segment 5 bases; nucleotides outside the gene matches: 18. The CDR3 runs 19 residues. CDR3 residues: CASSISGQGRRRGATEAFF. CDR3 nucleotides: TGTGCCAGTAGTATATCAGGACAGGGGCGACGGCGGGGGGCGACTGAAGCTTTCTTT.

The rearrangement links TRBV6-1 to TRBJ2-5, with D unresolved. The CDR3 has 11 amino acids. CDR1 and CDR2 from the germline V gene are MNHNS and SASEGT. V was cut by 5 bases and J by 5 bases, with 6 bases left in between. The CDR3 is CASSLGETQYF. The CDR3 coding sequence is TGTGCCAGCAGTTTGGGGGAGACCCAGTACTTC.

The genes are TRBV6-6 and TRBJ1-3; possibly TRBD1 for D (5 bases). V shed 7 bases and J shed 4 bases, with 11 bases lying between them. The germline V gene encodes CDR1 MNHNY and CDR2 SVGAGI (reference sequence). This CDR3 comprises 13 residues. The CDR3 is CASIPGSGNTIYF. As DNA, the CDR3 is TGTGCCAGCATTCCAGGGTCCGGAAACACCATATATTTT.

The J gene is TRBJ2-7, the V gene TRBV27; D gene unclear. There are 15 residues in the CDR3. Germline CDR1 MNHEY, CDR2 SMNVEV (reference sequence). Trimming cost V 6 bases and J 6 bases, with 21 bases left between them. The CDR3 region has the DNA TGTGCCAGCAGACCCAAGCGACTGCTGTACGGCGAGCAGTACTTC. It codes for CASRPKRLLYGEQYF.

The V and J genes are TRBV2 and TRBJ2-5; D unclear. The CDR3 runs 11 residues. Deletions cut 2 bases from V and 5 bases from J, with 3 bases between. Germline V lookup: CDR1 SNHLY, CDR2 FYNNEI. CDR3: CASSEYETQYF. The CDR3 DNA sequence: TGTGCCAGCAGTGAATATGAGACCCAGTACTTC.

Here the CDR3 DNA reads TGTGCCAGTATAGGGGCCAGCTCCGATTATGGCTACACCTTC. Protein: CASIGASSDYGYTF. The V call is TRBV19, the J call TRBJ1-2; possible D gene TRBD1, 5 bases. Looked up from germline, CDR1 is LNHDA and CDR2 is SQIVND (reference sequence). V was shortened by 7 bases and J by 5 bases, with 17 bases between the two germline ends. The CDR3 extends over 14 amino acids. The full variable domain, rest sourced from reference TRBV19 and TRBJ1-2, is DGGITQSPKYLFRKEGQNVTLSCEQNLNHDAMYWYRQDPGQGLRLIYYSQIVNDFQKGDIAEGYSVSREKKESFPLTVTSAQKNPTAFYLCASIGASSDYGYTFGSGTRLTVV.